Listed below are T cell receptor beta chains from one sample, sequenced in a study of technical replicates of blood from several donors. Using immunoSEQ multiplex PCR, the repertoire was profiled, and TCRdb retains in-frame clones only, with some absent. The sample records under 90,000 clones, around 92% being singletons. The material sequenced was T cells isolated from PBMCs. The receptors stem from a human donor in good health. The CDR3 runs from the conserved cysteine through the conserved F or W. D genes are given only for firm matches. Some rows mark clone size as missing; the rest say once, few, many or name a class of expanded clone.

v_call	d_call	j_call	clone_size	cdr3_aa	cdr3_nt
TRBV15	NA	TRBJ2-1	NA	CATTKDRNYNEQFF	TGTGCCACCACCAAAGACCGTAATTACAATGAGCAGTTCTTC
TRBV5-4	NA	TRBJ2-2	once	CASSLAGGHTGELFF	TGTGCCAGCAGCTTGGCGGGGGGCCACACCGGGGAGCTGTTTTTT
TRBV5-6	NA	TRBJ2-1	NA	CASSLSYYNEQFF	TGTGCCAGCAGCTTGTCCTATTACAATGAGCAGTTCTTC
TRBV5-1	TRBD1	TRBJ1-1	NA	CASSVGTGGRTEAFF	TGCGCCAGCAGCGTCGGGACAGGGGGCAGGACTGAAGCTTTCTTT
TRBV30	NA	TRBJ2-7	once	CAWSQIDYITSYEQYF	TGTGCCTGGAGTCAAATCGACTATATAACATCCTACGAGCAGTACTTC
TRBV10-3	NA	TRBJ2-7	NA	CAISDSGLSASYEQYF	TGTGCCATCAGTGACAGCGGACTGTCCGCCTCTTACGAGCAGTACTTC
TRBV4-1	TRBD1	TRBJ2-4	NA	CASSQDQSGQGAWGAKNIQYF	TGCGCCAGCAGCCAAGATCAATCGGGACAGGGGGCCTGGGGGGCCAAAAACATTCAGTACTTC
TRBV28	TRBD1	TRBJ2-3	NA	CASSLEDRGGNTQYF	TGTGCCAGCAGTTTGGAGGACAGGGGAGGGAATACGCAGTATTTT
TRBV6-6	NA	TRBJ2-7	NA	CASSIKYEQYF	TGTGCCAGCAGTATTAAATACGAGCAGTACTTC
TRBV7-8	TRBD1	TRBJ1-6	NA	CASSPGTANSPLHF	TGTGCCAGCAGCCCAGGGACAGCTAATTCACCCCTCCACTTT
TRBV27	NA	TRBJ1-5	NA	CASSLTGANQPQHF	TGTGCCAGCAGTTTGACAGGCGCCAATCAGCCCCAGCATTTT
TRBV10-2	NA	TRBJ2-1	NA	CASKGQEQFF	TGCGCCAGCAAAGGACAGGAGCAGTTCTTC
TRBV5-1	TRBD2	TRBJ2-1	NA	CASSWRSVAGAISYNEQFF	TGCGCCAGCAGCTGGCGGAGCGTAGCGGGAGCCATCTCCTACAATGAGCAGTTCTTC
TRBV2	NA	TRBJ2-5	once	CASRWRGQTQETQYF	TGTGCCAGCAGATGGCGGGGACAGACACAAGAGACCCAGTACTTC
TRBV1	NA	TRBJ2-1	once	CTSRTSGYNYEQFF	TGCACCAGCCGGACTAGCGGCTACAATTATGAGCAGTTCTTC
TRBV28	NA	TRBJ1-1	NA	CASSLSRVAFF	TGTGCCAGCAGTTTGAGCAGGGTGGCTTTCTTT
TRBV4-2	TRBD2	TRBJ2-5	NA	CASSPRRGGAKETQYF	TGTGCCAGCAGCCCCCGCCGCGGGGGGGCAAAGGAGACCCAGTACTTC
TRBV27	TRBD1	TRBJ1-4	NA	CASSPGTAATNEKLFF	TGTGCCAGCAGCCCCGGGACAGCAGCAACTAATGAAAAACTGTTTTTT
TRBV15	TRBD1	TRBJ1-2	NA	CATSFNDRGYGYTF	TGTGCCACCAGCTTTAATGACAGGGGCTATGGCTACACCTTC
TRBV11-3	NA	TRBJ2-7	NA	CASSTSSYEQYF	TGTGCCAGCAGTACTAGCAGCTACGAGCAGTACTTC
TRBV5-4	NA	TRBJ2-7	NA	CASSPEGNEQYF	TGTGCCAGCAGCCCGGAGGGAAACGAGCAGTACTTC
TRBV11-2	TRBD1	TRBJ1-1	NA	CASEMTGGFRTEAFF	TGTGCCAGCGAAATGACAGGGGGCTTCCGAACTGAAGCTTTCTTT